This T cell receptor (beta chain) was captured in a study of PD-1 blockade in classical Hodgkin lymphoma. The V end lost 5 bases, the J end lost 5 bases, and 22 bases lay between the germline ends. The germline CDR1 and CDR2 sequences are MDHEN and SYDVKM. CDR3 size: 17 residues. Here immunoSEQ multiplex PCR was the method, and the copy in TCRdb shows in-frame clones only, minus some. The sample lists around 150,000 clones; approximately 80% were seen once. Exposure to brentuximab vedotin varied, and each patient had relapsed following autologous stem cell transplantation. This clone is a singleton in its sample. It may be a read error: a sequence one base away is much more abundant. Other DNA sequences in the sample encode the same CDR3.

The origin of this receptor is a human donor with classical Hodgkin lymphoma. The material sequenced was peripheral blood mononuclear cells (PBMCs), taken before the second cycle of nivolumab. The rearrangement joins TRBV28 to TRBJ2-1; the D gene is possibly TRBD2 (7 bases). The CDR3 DNA sequence: TGTGCCAGCAGTACCTTGGGGGGGTGGGGGGCGCACAATGAGCAGTTCTTC. It is translated as CASSTLGGWGAHNEQFF. Supplemented by reference TRBV28 and TRBJ2-1, the full variable domain reads DVKVTQSSRYLVKRTGEKVFLECVQDMDHENMFWYRQDPGLGLRLIYFSYDVKMKEKGDIPEGYSVSREKKERFSLILESASTNQTSMYLCASSTLGGWGAHNEQFFGPGTRLTVL.